This paragraph reports one T cell receptor (beta chain). There is no known antigen for this receptor. No base-level quality is on record; no much larger clone is a single base apart. PBMCs were isolated by density centrifugation and stained for CD3, CD4 and CD8, after which CD4+ and CD8+ T cells were sorted on a FACSAria. Scalp biopsies and blood samples were provided by unaffected controls. The source of the sample is a study of CD8+ T cells in alopecia areata (dated by TCRdb to about 2018). Concerning the study at large: In both human patients and the C3H/HeJ mouse model, the study applied high-throughput TCRbeta sequencing to look at T cell clonal expansion in alopecia areata. On the human side, TCRbeta sequencing was run on scalp tissue and on sorted CD4+ and CD8+ peripheral blood T cells from healthy controls and from alopecia areata patients with either patchy or totalis/universalis disease. Scalp clonality was compared across normal scalp (n=4), patchy alopecia areata scalp (n=8), and alopecia totalis/universalis scalp (n=8). RNA came from the PAXgene miRNA kit for fixed scalp, the miRNeasy kit for PBMCs, and the RNeasy kit for mouse skin. TCRbeta CDR3 regions were amplified by immunoSEQ multiplex PCR with 35 Vbeta forward and 13 Jbeta reverse primers. The research as a whole found: Compared with mice, TCR sequences shared between patients were less clear, possibly partly because of HLA diversity across the patient population. Scalp TCR repertoire analysis is complicated because resident alphabeta T cells in normal human skin are also sequenced, whereas mouse skin is dominated by gammadelta T cells. Compared with normal scalp, lesional scalp had higher clonality and more expanded CD8+ clones, particularly in alopecia totalis/universalis, a pattern that suggests antigenic drive.

The germline V gene supplies CDR1 SQVTM and CDR2 ANQGSEA. The CDR3, cysteine through phenylalanine, is 13 amino acids long. Only the CDR3 part of the read is kept: 39 bases, read in frame from the first base. Trimming costs V 3 bases and J 0 bases, and their ends lie 9 bases apart. Receptor libraries were prepared by the immunoSEQ multiplex PCR assay. To provide template for TCR sequencing, every sample had RNA extracted and reverse transcribed into cDNA. SuperScript III was used to make first-strand cDNA, primed with a 2:1 mix of oligo-dT and random hexamers. A synthetic immune receptor repertoire was used to assess amplification bias, and residual bias was removed computationally. The authors processed their data as follows. Raw reads were preprocessed for error removal, and CDR3 was defined according to IMGT conventions as running from the conserved cysteine to phenylalanine. Clonality was computed by normalizing Shannon entropy by log2 of the number of productive unique TCRs and subtracting the result from 1. Whether each scalp clone was CD4 or CD8 was inferred by checking scalp TCRbeta sequences against the CD4 and CD8 repertoires from sorted blood. The immuneACCESS repertoire file appears here via TCRdb, limited to in-frame rearrangements. These files lack a portion of the clones; in checked studies, under half of the deficit traces to unresolved V genes, and the cause of the others is not known. D and trimming were read from the DNA, whereas the V and J calls and clone size are those reported in that table. This sample has a few hundred thousand clones in its table, and just over 55% of those were observed once. Around 5% of the sample goes to the ten largest clones.

This TCR came from a human donor in good health. Sequencing was carried out using CD8+ T cells sorted from blood. The chain employs TRBV29-1 and TRBJ2-7; the D element could tentatively be TRBD1 or TRBD2, as 5 bases agree for each. The nucleotide sequence is given as TGCAGCGTTGATCCAGGGAGCTCCTACGAGCAGTACTTC. This translates into CSVDPGSSYEQYF.